This T cell receptor (beta chain) was sequenced for a study of T cell repertoires in cytomegalovirus infection. The study, taken as a whole, reports: CMV-specific HLA-C-restricted TCR beta clonotypes dominated the ex vivo response.

Per the germline V gene, CDR1 is SGHRS and CDR2 is YFSETQ. Unmatched junction bases numbered 11, after V lost 3 bases and J lost 0 bases. This CDR3 contains 18 residues. TCRdb analysed the reads with MiXCR anew, one entry per CDR3 protein. Among 300,000 to 450,000 distinct CDR3 sequences listed, roughly 20% were seen once. For this clonotype: What it binds is not known.

The chain combines TRBV5-1 with TRBJ2-3; TRBD2 aligns across 9 bases. This sequence was found in a human donor in good health (CMV status not recorded). Some clones in this sample may be carry-over from other donors' samples. The specimen sequenced was PBMCs. The CDR3 DNA reads TGCGCCAGCAGCTCCTACCAGAGCGGGGGGCCAAGCACAGATACGCAGTATTTT. It is translated as CASSSYQSGGPSTDTQYF.